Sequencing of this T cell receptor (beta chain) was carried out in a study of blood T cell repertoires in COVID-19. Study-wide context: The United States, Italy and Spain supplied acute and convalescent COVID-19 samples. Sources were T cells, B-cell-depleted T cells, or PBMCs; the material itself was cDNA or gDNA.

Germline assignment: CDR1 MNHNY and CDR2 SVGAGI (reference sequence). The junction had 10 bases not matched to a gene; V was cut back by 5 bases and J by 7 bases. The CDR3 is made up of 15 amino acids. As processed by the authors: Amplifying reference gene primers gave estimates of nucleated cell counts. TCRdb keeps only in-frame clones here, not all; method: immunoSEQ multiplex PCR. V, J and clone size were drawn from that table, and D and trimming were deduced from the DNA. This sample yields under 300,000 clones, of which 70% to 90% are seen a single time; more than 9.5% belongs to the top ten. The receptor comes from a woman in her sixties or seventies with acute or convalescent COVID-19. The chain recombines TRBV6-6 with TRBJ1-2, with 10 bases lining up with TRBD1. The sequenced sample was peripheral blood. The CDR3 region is CASSPIATGGLGYTF. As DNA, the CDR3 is TGTGCCAGCAGTCCTATTGCGACAGGGGGCCTTGGCTACACCTTC.